The 26 T cell receptor beta chains reported below all come from one sample, sequenced in a study of cytotoxic CD8 clonotypes in ibrutinib-treated CLL. The protocol was immunoSEQ multiplex PCR, while the TCRdb copy is restricted to in-frame clones and leaves out a portion. The sample shows around 33,000 clones, about 47% of them seen only once. The source was PBMCs, collected before ibrutinib treatment. The source of these receptors is a human donor with chronic lymphocytic leukemia.

This clone was counted once. The chain has TRBV21-1 and TRBJ1-2; the tabulated D call, TRBD1, remains unverified against the DNA. TRBV21-1 is classified as a pseudogene. This CDR3 is 18 amino acids long. CDR3 sequence reads: CASSKAGGTGGSNYGYTF. The CDR3 region has the DNA TGTGCCAGCAGCAAAGCAGGTGGGACAGGGGGTTCTAACTATGGCTACACCTTC.

This clone was seen a few times. The V and J genes are TRBV25-1 and TRBJ2-1; D gene ambiguous. Germline V CDR1 and CDR2: MGHDK, SYGVNS. Trimming stripped 1 base from V and 10 bases from J, with 17 bases between. This CDR3 comprises 15 residues. The CDR3 nucleotides read TGTGCCAGCAGTGAATCTATAAAGGAAGGCGACGAGCAGTTCTTC. Residues: CASSESIKEGDEQFF.

The V gene is TRBV9, the J gene TRBJ1-2, with 10 bases matching TRBD1. CDR1 and CDR2 (germline): SGDLS, YYNGEE. Losses at the gene ends were 3 bases for V and 3 bases for J; bases not matched to a gene: 8. This CDR3 is 16 amino acids long. CDR3 region: CASSASGTGVDYGYTF. CDR3 bases: TGTGCCAGCAGCGCATCCGGGACAGGGGTGGACTATGGCTACACCTTC.

This clone was seen many times. This chain connects TRBV6-5 to TRBJ1-2, with D possibly TRBD1 on 6 matching bases. CDR3 size: 12 residues. V lost 6 bases and J lost 7, with 12 bases in between. Looked up from germline, CDR1 is MNHEY and CDR2 is SVGAGI. CDR3 nucleotides: TGTGCCAGCAGCCAAGCCAGGGGTGGCTACACCTTC. It encodes CASSQARGGYTF.

The chain employs TRBV19 and TRBJ2-1; either TRBD1 or TRBD2 may fit D (5 bases each). V lost 5 bases and J 8 bases, leaving 7 bases between the germline ends. There are 11 residues in the CDR3. Germline loops: CDR1 LNHDA, CDR2 SQIVND (reference sequence). CDR3 bases: TGTGCCAGTAGTGTGGGGGATGAGCAGTTCTTC. Amino acid sequence: CASSVGDEQFF.

This sequence joins TRBV11-3 and TRBJ2-1; no clear D. V lost 3 bases and J lost 9, with 18 bases in between. CDR1 is SGHNT, CDR2 YENEEA, per germline. This CDR3 spans 15 amino acids. In DNA form, the CDR3 reads TGTGCCAGCAGCTTCGACTCCACCAGAGTTGGTGAGCAGTTCTTC. This sequence encodes CASSFDSTRVGEQFF.

The J gene is TRBJ2-7, the V gene TRBV6-6; 10 bases agree with TRBD1. There are 14 residues in the CDR3. Germline CDR1 MNHNY, CDR2 SVGAGI (reference sequence). V lost 6 bases, J lost 12 bases, and 14 bases stayed unmatched. CDR3 bases: TGTGCCAGCAGCCGACCCGGGACAGGGGCCTCGGGGTACTTC. It specifies CASSRPGTGASGYF.

This chain links TRBV28 with TRBJ2-1; D not certain. The V gene's germline CDR1 is MDHEN and CDR2 SYDVKM. V lost 3 bases and J lost 5, with 14 bases in between. CDR3 length equals 15 residues. CDR3 bases: TGTGCCAGCAGTTTTTTCTCTCGGGTCGACAATGAGCAGTTCTTC. Translating it yields CASSFFSRVDNEQFF.

This rearrangement joins TRBV2 to TRBJ2-1, with TRBD1 matching 7 bases. Germline CDR1 and CDR2: SNHLY and FYNNEI. J lost 6 bases, V lost 6 bases, and 20 bases had no gene match. The CDR3 has 18 amino acids. The CDR3 bases are TGTGCCAGCAGCCCCATTTGGGGACAGCCTTGGGTCCTCAATGAGCAGTTCTTC. It yields the protein CASSPIWGQPWVLNEQFF.

This clone has just a few counts. CDR3 residues: CASSLGPDRGFSGNTIYF. DNA of the CDR3: TGTGCCAGCAGCTTAGGACCCGACAGGGGGTTCTCTGGAAACACCATATATTTT. The chain joins TRBV11-2 to TRBJ1-3; 9 positions match TRBD1. Germline values: CDR1 SGHAT, CDR2 FQNNGV. The CDR3 length is 18 residues. J was trimmed by 0 bases and V by 1 base; bases with no gene match: 7.

This chain links TRBV30 with TRBJ1-4; maybe TRBD1 (5 bases). CDR1 and CDR2 (germline): GTSNPN, SVGIG (reference sequence). This CDR3 has 14 amino acids. V was clipped by 3 bases and J by 4 bases, with 12 bases between them. CDR3 coding DNA: TGTGCCTGGAGCAACGGGGCTTTTAATGAAAAACTGTTTTTT. This gives the protein CAWSNGAFNEKLFF.

The CDR3 reads CAWSRVTGRNSPLHF. CDR3 in DNA: TGTGCCTGGAGTAGGGTGACAGGAAGAAATTCACCCCTCCACTTT. The chain carries TRBV30 and TRBJ1-6; tentative D call: TRBD1 (6 bases). Trimming removed 2 bases at V and 7 bases at J, with 15 bases between. Looked up from germline, CDR1 is GTSNPN and CDR2 is SVGIG (reference sequence). The length of the CDR3 is 15 residues.

There are a few counts of this clone. The rearrangement links TRBV28 to TRBJ2-5; either TRBD1 or TRBD2 may supply D (5 bases each). CDR1 and CDR2 from the germline V gene are MDHEN and SYDVKM. V was clipped by 2 bases and J by 0 bases, with 16 bases between them. The CDR3 loop spans 17 amino acids. The CDR3 reads CASSLERGLGYQETQYF. In nucleotides, the CDR3 is TGTGCCAGCAGTTTAGAGAGGGGTCTAGGGTACCAAGAGACCCAGTACTTC.

This clone is classed as medium-sized (0.01 to 0.1%). Other DNA variants within this sample encode the same CDR3. The genes are TRBV9 and TRBJ2-5, with 11 bases that match TRBD1. Germline CDR1 SGDLS, CDR2 YYNGEE. This CDR3 region has 15 residues. The V gene end was trimmed by 3 bases and the J gene end by 4 bases; junction bases not matched to a gene: 5. The chain's CDR3 is CASSGGQGAGETQYF. CDR3 sequence (DNA): TGTGCCAGCAGCGGAGGACAGGGGGCGGGAGAGACCCAGTACTTC.

The chain has TRBV4-2 and TRBJ1-1, with 7 positions matching TRBD1. Per the germline V gene, CDR1 is LGHNA and CDR2 is YNFKEQ. After removal of 4 bases from V and 0 bases from J, the junction contained 2 bases not matched to a gene. The CDR3 consists of 14 residues. The CDR3 nucleotides are TGTGCCAGCAGCCTGGACAGGATGAACACTGAAGCTTTCTTT. This codes for CASSLDRMNTEAFF.

The sample holds a few counts of this clone. The V call is TRBV5-1, the J call TRBJ2-5; TRBD2 aligns across 14 bases. Per the germline V gene, CDR1 is SGHRS and CDR2 is YFSETQ. The junction had 4 bases not matched to a gene; V was cut back by 4 bases and J by 5 bases. The CDR3 spans 15 residues. CDR3 DNA sequence: TGCGCCAGCAGCCGCGGGACTAGCGGGGGTGAGACCCAGTACTTC. Its protein is CASSRGTSGGETQYF. The whole variable domain, remainder taken from reference TRBV5-1 and TRBJ2-5, is KAGVTQTPRYLIKTRGQQVTLSCSPISGHRSVSWYQQTPGQGLQFLFEYFSETQRNKGNFPGRFSGRQFSNSRSEMNVSTLELGDSALYLCASSRGTSGGETQYFGPGTRLLVL.

The chain is built from TRBV7-6 and TRBJ2-6, with D perhaps TRBD2 (6 bases). V was clipped by 1 base and J by 3 bases, with 7 bases between them. The CDR3 is 15 amino acids. Germline V CDR1 and CDR2: SGHVS, FNYEAQ. CDR3 amino acids: CASSLDGGGANVLTF. CDR3 coding DNA: TGTGCCAGCAGCTTAGACGGGGGTGGGGCCAACGTCCTGACTTTC.

The rearrangement uses TRBV5-5 and TRBJ2-7; D is unresolved. The ends were cut back, 0 bases at V and 0 bases at J, with 10 bases in the middle. This CDR3 has 15 amino acids. Germline-derived CDR1 and CDR2 are SGHKS and YYEKEE (reference sequence). The CDR3 here is CASSLEQYSSYEQYF. DNA of the CDR3: TGTGCCAGCAGCTTGGAACAGTACAGCTCCTACGAGCAGTACTTC.

V gene TRBV4-1 combines with J gene TRBJ2-2; TRBD1 aligns across 8 bases. V gave up 1 base and J gave up 5 bases; unmatched junction bases: 12. The CDR3 has 18 residues. Germline V gene data show CDR1 as MGHRA and CDR2 as YSYEKL. In nucleotides, the CDR3 is TGCGCCAGCAGCCAAGGCCCAGGACAGGGTTTTGTTACCGGGGAGCTGTTTTTT. Translated: CASSQGPGQGFVTGELFF.

In this sample, this clone turned up a few times. The gene calls are TRBV29-1 and TRBJ2-3, with 11 bases lining up with TRBD2. Losses at the gene ends were 8 bases for V and 4 bases for J; bases not matched to a gene: 8. The V gene's germline CDR1 is SQVTM and CDR2 ANQGSEA. CDR3 length equals 14 residues. For the CDR3, the DNA is TGCAGCCTTAAACTAGCGGGGGACCCAGATACGCAGTATTTT. Translating gives CSLKLAGDPDTQYF.

The chain combines TRBV11-3 with TRBJ1-1, with a possible D match to TRBD1 (5 bases). This CDR3 has 13 residues. The germline V gene has CDR1 SGHNT and CDR2 YENEEA. Trimming removed 1 base from V and 2 bases from J, with 5 bases in between. CDR3 DNA sequence: TGTGCCAGCAGCTTAGGGGACAACACTGAAGCTTTCTTT. The encoded protein is CASSLGDNTEAFF. The entire variable domain, with the rest obtained from reference TRBV11-3 and TRBJ1-1, is as follows: EAGVVQSPRYKIIEKKQPVAFWCNPISGHNTLYWYLQNLGQGPELLIRYENEEAVDDSQLPKDRFSAERLKGVDSTLKIQPAELGDSAVYLCASSLGDNTEAFFGQGTRLTVV.

This clone was counted ten times or more. This sequence joins TRBV6-4 and TRBJ2-2, with D possibly being TRBD1 (5 bases). Germline V gives CDR1 MRHNA, CDR2 SNTAGT. This CDR3 region has 14 residues. Trimming left V 3 bases short and J 3 bases short, with 8 bases between. CDR3 sequence: CASSEGADTGELFF. The CDR3 nucleotides are TGTGCCAGCAGTGAAGGGGCGGACACCGGGGAGCTGTTTTTT.

The genes are TRBV7-9 and TRBJ1-1; D not resolved. Germline CDR1 and CDR2: SEHNR and FQNEAQ (reference sequence). CDR3 length equals 13 residues. V was clipped by 6 bases and J by 3 bases, with 11 bases between them. The chain's CDR3 is CASRDLEDTEAFF. The DNA for the CDR3 is TGTGCCAGCAGGGACCTCGAGGACACTGAAGCTTTCTTT.

The count of this clone is one. The V and J genes are TRBV30 and TRBJ2-2, with D possibly being TRBD2 (5 bases). The V gene lost 4 bases and the J gene lost 0 bases, with 12 bases spanning the gap. The V gene's germline CDR1 is GTSNPN and CDR2 SVGIG (reference sequence). This CDR3 region has 15 residues. This CDR3 is CAWKNDYPNTGELFF. The CDR3, as DNA: TGTGCCTGGAAAAACGACTACCCGAACACCGGGGAGCTGTTTTTT.

This clone was recorded a few times. The CDR3 sequence is CASSADFYGNEQFF. CDR3 nucleotide sequence: TGTGCCAGCAGCGCGGACTTCTACGGCAATGAGCAGTTCTTC. The V and J genes are TRBV7-9 and TRBJ2-1; D might be TRBD2 (5 bases). CDR3 length: 14 residues. The germline V and J ends were trimmed by 5 bases and 6 bases, with 14 bases remaining between them. CDR1 SEHNR and CDR2 FQNEAQ come from the germline V gene (reference sequence). The variable domain in full, completed from reference TRBV7-9 and TRBJ2-1, reads DTGVSQNPRHKITKRGQNVTFRCDPISEHNRLYWYRQTLGQGPEFLTYFQNEAQLEKSRLLSDRFSAERPKGSFSTLEIQRTEQGDSAMYLCASSADFYGNEQFFGPGTRLTVL.

J is TRBJ1-4 and V is TRBV4-1; 7 bases are a match to TRBD1. The CDR3 has 15 residues. CDR1 and CDR2 from the germline V gene are MGHRA and YSYEKL. V lost 5 bases and J lost 5; bases outside the gene matches: 8. The CDR3, as DNA: TGCGCCAGCAGCTGGGGGGGGACAGCGAATGAAAAACTGTTTTTT. Its protein is CASSWGGTANEKLFF.